The entry below describes one T cell receptor beta chain. How the authors handled the data: The authors estimated nucleated cell counts from reference gene primer amplification. The assay was immunoSEQ multiplex PCR, and TCRdb's table has in-frame clones only and misses some. V, J and clone size derive from that table, while D and trimming were established from the DNA sequence. The data show roughly 250,000 clones, about nine tenths seen once. The data derive from a study of blood T cell repertoires in COVID-19. Overall study context: COVID-19 samples from acute and convalescent phases originated in the United States, Italy and Spain. The analysed material was cDNA or gDNA that came from T cells, B-cell-depleted T cells, or PBMCs.

While infection was still active, Seattle patients were enrolled and then followed longitudinally. The CDR3 is made up of 15 amino acids. The clonotype originates from a young man with COVID-19, enrolled during active disease. Sequenced sample: peripheral blood. V is TRBV1 and J is TRBJ2-5; the table's D call, TRBD2, was not checked against the DNA. The end of the DNA fits TRBJ2-7 better, so the J call may be wrong. TRBV1 is given as a pseudogene. The CDR3 spells CTSSQPGGRSYEQYF. Written as DNA, the CDR3 is TGCACCAGCAGCCAACCGGGGGGGCGTTCCTACGAGCAGTACTTC.